A single T cell receptor beta chain is shown here with its context. This sample was included in a study of blood T cell repertoires in COVID-19. At the level of the study: Whether acute or convalescent, the COVID-19 samples came from the United States, Italy and Spain. PBMCs, B-cell-depleted T cells, or T cells provided the cDNA or gDNA that made up the material.

Enrolment of Seattle patients took place during active infection, and they were followed longitudinally. In the source study's methods: Estimation of nucleated cell counts was performed using reference gene primer amplification. Profiled with immunoSEQ multiplex PCR; TCRdb holds only in-frame clones, not every one. D and trimming were read from the DNA, whereas the V and J calls and clone size are those reported in that table. The sample lists over 150,000 clones; roughly 81% were seen once. The TCR sequence derives from a woman aged 80 or over with COVID-19, enrolled during active disease. The specimen was peripheral blood.

Here the CDR3 DNA reads TGTGCCAGCAGCCAAGAGGCTAGCGTGCCCTCCTACGAGCAGTACTTC. It specifies CASSQEASVPSYEQYF. The rearrangement joins TRBV3-1 (or the pseudogene TRBV3-2) to TRBJ2-7, with D possibly TRBD2 on 6 matching bases. V lost 0 bases and J lost 0, with 12 bases in between. The CDR3 consists of 16 residues. Germline CDR1 LGHDT, CDR2 YNNKEL (reference sequence).